This T cell receptor beta chain stems from a study of T cell responses to AZD1222 COVID-19 vaccine. Repertoires were generated with immunoSEQ multiplex PCR, while TCRdb's copy carries only in-frame clones and drops some. The repertoire holds approximately 110,000 clones, with 70% to 90% as singletons. Trimming stripped 4 bases from V and 5 bases from J, with 10 bases between. The CDR3 loop spans 13 amino acids. Germline CDR1 and CDR2: SGHNT and YENEEA. The clonotype comes from an adult in good health. J is TRBJ2-3 and V is TRBV11-3, with D perhaps TRBD2 (6 bases). Sequenced here: peripheral blood, sampled on day 0 of MenACWY control vaccination. The CDR3 region is CASSSEGRDTQYF. The CDR3 DNA sequence: TGTGCCAGCAGCTCGGAGGGCCGAGATACGCAGTATTTT.